This T cell receptor (beta chain) emerged from a study of T-cell reconstitution after alpha-beta-depleted transplantation in children. This clonotype was observed a few times. Antigen unknown. TCRbeta library preparation incorporated unique molecular identifiers. TCRdb fed the PCR reads into MiXCR, producing one record per CDR3 protein. Of roughly 790,000 distinct CDR3 sequences detected, under 20% appear once; the ten largest clones hold approximately 5%. V lost 3 bases, J lost 3 bases, and 6 bases stayed unmatched. Germline CDR1 reads SGDLS; CDR2 reads YYNGEE. This CDR3 region has 16 residues. Study observations and caveats: The high TCRbeta diversity at day 60 in some patients came from surviving recipient T cells and thymic progenitors.

The source material was PBMCs, mostly from graft donor cells, sampled 360 days after TCRalphabeta/CD19-depleted stem cell transplant. The clonotype comes from a male patient younger than 18 who had a stem cell transplant for acute lymphoblastic leukemia, so the T cells may come from the graft donor. The chain is built from TRBV9 and TRBJ2-1; 10 positions agree with TRBD2. The CDR3 reads CASSDPLAGDYNEQFF. DNA of the CDR3: TGTGCCAGCAGCGACCCCCTAGCGGGGGACTACAATGAGCAGTTCTTC.